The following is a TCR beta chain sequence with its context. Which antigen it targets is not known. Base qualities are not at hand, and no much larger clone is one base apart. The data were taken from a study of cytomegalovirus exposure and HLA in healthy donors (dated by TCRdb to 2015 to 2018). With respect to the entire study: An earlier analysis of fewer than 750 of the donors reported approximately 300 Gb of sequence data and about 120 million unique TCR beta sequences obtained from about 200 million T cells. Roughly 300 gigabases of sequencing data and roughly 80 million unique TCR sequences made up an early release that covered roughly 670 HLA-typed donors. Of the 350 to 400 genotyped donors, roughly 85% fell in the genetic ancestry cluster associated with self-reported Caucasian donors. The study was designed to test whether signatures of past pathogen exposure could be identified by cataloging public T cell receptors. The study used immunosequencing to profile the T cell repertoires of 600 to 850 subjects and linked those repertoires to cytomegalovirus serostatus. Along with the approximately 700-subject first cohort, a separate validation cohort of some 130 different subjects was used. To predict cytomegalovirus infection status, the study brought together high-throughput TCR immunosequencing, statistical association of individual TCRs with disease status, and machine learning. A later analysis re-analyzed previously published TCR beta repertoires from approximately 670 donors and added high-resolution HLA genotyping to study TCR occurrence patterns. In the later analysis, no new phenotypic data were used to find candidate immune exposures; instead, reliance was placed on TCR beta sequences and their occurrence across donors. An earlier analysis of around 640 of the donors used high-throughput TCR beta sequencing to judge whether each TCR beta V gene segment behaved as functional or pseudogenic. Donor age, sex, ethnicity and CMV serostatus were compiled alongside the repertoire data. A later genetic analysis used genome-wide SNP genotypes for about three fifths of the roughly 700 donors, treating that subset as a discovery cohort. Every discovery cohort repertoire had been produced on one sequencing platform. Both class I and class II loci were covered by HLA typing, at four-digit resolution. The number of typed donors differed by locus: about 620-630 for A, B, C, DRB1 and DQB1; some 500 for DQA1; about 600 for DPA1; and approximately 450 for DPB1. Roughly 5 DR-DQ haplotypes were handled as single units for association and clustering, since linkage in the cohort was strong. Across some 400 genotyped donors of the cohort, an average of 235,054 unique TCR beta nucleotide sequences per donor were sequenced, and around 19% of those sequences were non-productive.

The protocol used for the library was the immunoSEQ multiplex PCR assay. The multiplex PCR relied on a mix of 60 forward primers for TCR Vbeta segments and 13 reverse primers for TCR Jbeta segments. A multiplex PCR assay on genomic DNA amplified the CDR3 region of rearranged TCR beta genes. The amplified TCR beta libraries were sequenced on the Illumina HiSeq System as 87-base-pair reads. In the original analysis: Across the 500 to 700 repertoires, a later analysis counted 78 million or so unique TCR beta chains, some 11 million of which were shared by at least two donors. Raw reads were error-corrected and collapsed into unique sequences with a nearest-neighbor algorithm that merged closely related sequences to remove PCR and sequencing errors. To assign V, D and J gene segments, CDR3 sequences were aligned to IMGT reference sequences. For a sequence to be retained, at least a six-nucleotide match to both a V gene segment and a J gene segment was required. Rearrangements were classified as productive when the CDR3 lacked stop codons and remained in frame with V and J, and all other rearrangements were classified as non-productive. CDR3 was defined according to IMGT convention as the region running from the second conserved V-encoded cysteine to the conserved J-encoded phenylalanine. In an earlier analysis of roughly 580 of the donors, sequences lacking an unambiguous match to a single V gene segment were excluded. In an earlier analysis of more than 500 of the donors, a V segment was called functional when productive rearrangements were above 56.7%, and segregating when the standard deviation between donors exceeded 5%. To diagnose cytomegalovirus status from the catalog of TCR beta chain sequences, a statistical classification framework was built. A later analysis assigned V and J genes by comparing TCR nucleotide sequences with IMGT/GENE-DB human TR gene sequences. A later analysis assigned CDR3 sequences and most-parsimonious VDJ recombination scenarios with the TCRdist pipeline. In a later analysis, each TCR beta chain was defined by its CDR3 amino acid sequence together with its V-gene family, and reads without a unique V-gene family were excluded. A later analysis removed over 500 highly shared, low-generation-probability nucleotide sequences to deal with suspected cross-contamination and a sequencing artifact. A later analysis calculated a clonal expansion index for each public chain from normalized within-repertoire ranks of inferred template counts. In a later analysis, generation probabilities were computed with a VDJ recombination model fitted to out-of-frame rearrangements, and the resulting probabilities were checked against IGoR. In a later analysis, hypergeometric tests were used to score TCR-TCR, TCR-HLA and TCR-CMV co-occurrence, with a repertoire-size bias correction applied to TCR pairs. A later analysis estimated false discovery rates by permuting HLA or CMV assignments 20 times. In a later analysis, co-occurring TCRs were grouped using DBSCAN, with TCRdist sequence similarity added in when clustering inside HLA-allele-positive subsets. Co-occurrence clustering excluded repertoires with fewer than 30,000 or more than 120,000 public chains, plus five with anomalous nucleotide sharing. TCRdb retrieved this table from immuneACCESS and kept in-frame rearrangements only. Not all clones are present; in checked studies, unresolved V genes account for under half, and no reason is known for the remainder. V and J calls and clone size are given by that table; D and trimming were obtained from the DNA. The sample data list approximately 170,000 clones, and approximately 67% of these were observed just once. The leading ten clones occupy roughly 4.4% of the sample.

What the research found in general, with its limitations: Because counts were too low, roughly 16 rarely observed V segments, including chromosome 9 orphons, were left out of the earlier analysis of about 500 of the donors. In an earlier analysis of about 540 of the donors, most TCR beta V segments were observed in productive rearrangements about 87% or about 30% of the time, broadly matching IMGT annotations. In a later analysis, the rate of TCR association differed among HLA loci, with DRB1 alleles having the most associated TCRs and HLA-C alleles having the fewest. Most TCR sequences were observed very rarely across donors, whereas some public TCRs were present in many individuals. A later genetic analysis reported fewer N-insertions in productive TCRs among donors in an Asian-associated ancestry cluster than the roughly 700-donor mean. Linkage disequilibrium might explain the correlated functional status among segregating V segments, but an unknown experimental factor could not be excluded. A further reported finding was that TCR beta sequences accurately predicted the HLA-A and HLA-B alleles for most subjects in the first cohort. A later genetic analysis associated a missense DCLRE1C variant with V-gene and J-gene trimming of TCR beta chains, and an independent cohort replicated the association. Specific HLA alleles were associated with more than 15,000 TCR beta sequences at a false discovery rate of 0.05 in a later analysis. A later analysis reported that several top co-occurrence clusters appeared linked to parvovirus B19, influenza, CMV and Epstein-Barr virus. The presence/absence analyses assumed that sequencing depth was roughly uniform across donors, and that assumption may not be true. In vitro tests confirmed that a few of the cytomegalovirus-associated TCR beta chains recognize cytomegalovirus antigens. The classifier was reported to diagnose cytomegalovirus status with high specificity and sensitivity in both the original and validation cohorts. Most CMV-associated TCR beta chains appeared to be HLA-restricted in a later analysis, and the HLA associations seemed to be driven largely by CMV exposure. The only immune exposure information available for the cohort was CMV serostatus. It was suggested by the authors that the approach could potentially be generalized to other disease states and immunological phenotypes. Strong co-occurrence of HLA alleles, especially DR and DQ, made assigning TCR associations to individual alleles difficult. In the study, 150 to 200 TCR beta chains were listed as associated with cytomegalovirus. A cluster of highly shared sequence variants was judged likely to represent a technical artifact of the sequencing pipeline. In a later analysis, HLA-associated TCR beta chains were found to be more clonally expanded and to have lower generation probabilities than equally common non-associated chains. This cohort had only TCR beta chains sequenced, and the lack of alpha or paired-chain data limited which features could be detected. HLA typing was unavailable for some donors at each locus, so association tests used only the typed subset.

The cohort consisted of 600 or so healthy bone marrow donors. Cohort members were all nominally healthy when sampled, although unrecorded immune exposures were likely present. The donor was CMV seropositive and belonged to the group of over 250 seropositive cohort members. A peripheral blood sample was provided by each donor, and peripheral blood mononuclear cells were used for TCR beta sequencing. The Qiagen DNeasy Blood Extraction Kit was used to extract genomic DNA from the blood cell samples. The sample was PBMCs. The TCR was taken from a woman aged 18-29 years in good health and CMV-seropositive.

The CDR3 region reads CASSSGPGQGVDGELFF. The base sequence is TGTGCCAGCAGCTCCGGGCCCGGACAGGGTGTTGACGGGGAGCTGTTTTTT. This chain is built from TRBV5-4 and TRBJ2-2; TRBD1 aligns with 8 central bases. Sequences SGHNT (CDR1) and YYREEE (CDR2) are obtained from the germline V gene (reference sequence). For this chain, trimming is 3 bases at the V end and 7 bases at the J end, and the number of junction bases without a gene match is 14. Reading from cysteine to phenylalanine, the CDR3 counts 17 amino acids. CDR3 DNA only is kept here, 51 bases in frame from base 1.